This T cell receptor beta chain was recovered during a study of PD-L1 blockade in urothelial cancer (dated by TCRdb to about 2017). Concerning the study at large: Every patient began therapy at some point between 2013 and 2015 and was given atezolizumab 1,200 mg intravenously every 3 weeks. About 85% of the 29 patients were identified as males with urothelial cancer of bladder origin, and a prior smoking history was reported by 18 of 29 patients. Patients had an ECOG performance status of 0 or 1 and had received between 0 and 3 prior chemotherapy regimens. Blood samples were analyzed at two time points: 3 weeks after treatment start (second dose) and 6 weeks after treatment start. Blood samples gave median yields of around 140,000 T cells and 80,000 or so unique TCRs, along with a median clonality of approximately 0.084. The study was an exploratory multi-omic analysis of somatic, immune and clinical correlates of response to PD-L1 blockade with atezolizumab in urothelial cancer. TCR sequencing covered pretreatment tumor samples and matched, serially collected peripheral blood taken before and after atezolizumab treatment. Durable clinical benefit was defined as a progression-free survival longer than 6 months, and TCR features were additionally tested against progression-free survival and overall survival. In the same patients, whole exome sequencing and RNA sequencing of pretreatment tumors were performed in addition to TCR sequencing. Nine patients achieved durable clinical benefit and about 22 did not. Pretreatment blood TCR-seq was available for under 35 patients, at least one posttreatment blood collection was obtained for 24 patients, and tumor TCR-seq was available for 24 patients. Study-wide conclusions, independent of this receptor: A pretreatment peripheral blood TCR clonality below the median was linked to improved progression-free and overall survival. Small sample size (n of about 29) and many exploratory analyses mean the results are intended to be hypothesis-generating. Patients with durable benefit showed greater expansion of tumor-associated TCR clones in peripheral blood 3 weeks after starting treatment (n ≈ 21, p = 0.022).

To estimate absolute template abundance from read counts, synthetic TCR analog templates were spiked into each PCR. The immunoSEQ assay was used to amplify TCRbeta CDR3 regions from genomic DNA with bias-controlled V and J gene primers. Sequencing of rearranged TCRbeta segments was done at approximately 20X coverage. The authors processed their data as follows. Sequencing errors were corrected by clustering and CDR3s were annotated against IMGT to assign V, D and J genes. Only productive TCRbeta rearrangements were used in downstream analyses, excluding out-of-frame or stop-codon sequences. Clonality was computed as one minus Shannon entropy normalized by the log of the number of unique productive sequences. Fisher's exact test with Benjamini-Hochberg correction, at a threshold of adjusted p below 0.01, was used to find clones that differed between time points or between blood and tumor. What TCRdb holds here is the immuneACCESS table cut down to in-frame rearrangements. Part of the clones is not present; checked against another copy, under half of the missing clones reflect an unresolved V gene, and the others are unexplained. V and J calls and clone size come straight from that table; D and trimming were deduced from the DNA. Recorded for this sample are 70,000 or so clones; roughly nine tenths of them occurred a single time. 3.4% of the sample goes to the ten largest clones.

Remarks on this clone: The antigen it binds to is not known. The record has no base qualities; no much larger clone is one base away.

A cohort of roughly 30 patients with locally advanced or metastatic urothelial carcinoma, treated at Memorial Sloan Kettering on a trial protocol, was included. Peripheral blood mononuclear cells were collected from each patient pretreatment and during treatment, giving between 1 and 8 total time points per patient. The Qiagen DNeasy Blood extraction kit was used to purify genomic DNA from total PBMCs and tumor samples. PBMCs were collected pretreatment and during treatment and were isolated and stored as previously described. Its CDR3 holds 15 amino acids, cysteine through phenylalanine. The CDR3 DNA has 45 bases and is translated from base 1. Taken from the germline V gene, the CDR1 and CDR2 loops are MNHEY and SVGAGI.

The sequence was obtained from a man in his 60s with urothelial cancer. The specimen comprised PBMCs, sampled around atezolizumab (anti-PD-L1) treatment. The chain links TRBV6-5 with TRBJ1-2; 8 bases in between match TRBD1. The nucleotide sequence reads TGTGGCACCAATCCTGGGACAGGCGGATTCGATGGCTACACCTTC. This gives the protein CGTNPGTGGFDGYTF.